The rows below give T cell receptor beta chains drawn from one sample of a study of CD8+CD57+ T cells in acquired aplastic anemia. TCRdb reanalysed the reads using MiXCR and keeps one entry per CDR3 protein. The data hold some 130,000 distinct CDR3 sequences, with roughly 50% observed a single time. Input material: sorted CD4+, CD8+, or CD8+CD57+ T cells (not recorded which) from PBMCs. These receptors all come from a human donor in good health, serving as a control. CDR3s leave out the opening cysteine and the closing phenylalanine or tryptophan. The order of the fields is J gene, V gene, clone size, CDR3 protein. Clone size is given for some rows only: seen once, a few or many times, or a class if the clone is expanded.

TRBJ2-1 TRBV29-1 NA SVVRGFSYNEQF
TRBJ2-7 TRBV15 medium-sized ATSREVGDGPYEQY
TRBJ2-3 TRBV7-9 NA ASSLTGPGDTQY
TRBJ2-6 TRBV27 many ASSLRTGANVLT
TRBJ2-1 TRBV20-1 many SAIFRSGASYNEQF
TRBJ2-7 TRBV6-5 many ASSSHTIPYEQY
TRBJ2-3 TRBV15 NA ATSRVQDTDTQY
TRBJ2-3 TRBV11-1 NA ASSSGTSDTDTQY
TRBJ2-7 TRBV7-6 NA ASSQEVGFERY
TRBJ2-3 TRBV9 few ASSRGTSGGWTDTQY
TRBJ1-1 TRBV19 many ASSIGQGAGYTEAF
TRBJ1-2 TRBV20-1 NA SARDGRVGYGYT
TRBJ2-7 TRBV7-9 NA ASSPRGRDEQC
TRBJ2-7 TRBV20-1 many SARFRTGYDEQY
TRBJ1-5 TRBV20-1 many SARYQGTGGQPQH
TRBJ2-2 TRBV7-9 NA ASALITGELF
TRBJ2-3 TRBV7-7 once ASSLGVTSGGTDTQY
TRBJ2-7 TRBV5-1 many ASSLGGRGVNEQY
TRBJ2-3 TRBV19 NA ASSIGQGGDTQY
TRBJ2-5 TRBV7-2 once ASKVSGVGTQY
TRBJ1-1 TRBV7-3 many ASSSSEGAEAF
TRBJ2-1 TRBV10-1 NA ASRGVGGEQF
TRBJ1-1 TRBV3-1 NA ASSFLDRFTEAF
TRBJ2-1 TRBV25-1 NA ASGLGREGLDEQF
TRBJ2-5 TRBV29-1 NA SVDSAGQWEETQY
TRBJ2-7 TRBV29-1 few SVEDGDPPYEQY
TRBJ2-7 TRBV7-2 many ASSLAQTSGAYYEQY
TRBJ1-6 TRBV2 many ASSEEGTGPRIPLH
TRBJ2-7 TRBV7-8 NA ATSHQTSGGRDERY
TRBJ1-5 TRBV9 many ASSRGGTNQPQH
TRBJ2-7 TRBV2 few ASSESGEQY
TRBJ2-3 TRBV2 many ASRLVGGGAAADTQY
TRBJ2-6 TRBV15 NA ATSREFLNSGANVLT
TRBJ2-7 TRBV25-1 NA ASSDGQGAYEQY
TRBJ1-5 TRBV24-1 NA ATSDGGNGNQPQH
TRBJ1-3 TRBV7-2 many ASSSRVGPGNTIY
TRBJ1-5 TRBV20-1 once SAQLDRASNQPQH